This T cell receptor (beta chain) was observed in a study of radiotherapy plus CTLA-4 blockade in lung cancer. Overall study results and limits: Expansion in blood of tumor-derived TCR clones was seen after radiotherapy plus ipilimumab.

Worth noting for this clone: Its antigen is unknown.

V lost 3 bases and J lost 3, with 15 bases in between. The CDR3 has 16 residues. Germline CDR1 MNHEY, CDR2 SMNVEV (reference sequence). Assay used: immunoSEQ multiplex PCR; TCRdb lists only in-frame clones, some missing. The sample lists around 1,500 clones, roughly 90% seen once, with 5.3% in the top ten. This clonotype was obtained from a human donor with non-small cell lung cancer who had a complete response to radiotherapy plus ipilimumab. The chain uses TRBV27 and TRBJ1-5; TRBD1 is a possible D gene (6 bases). This specimen consisted of tumor tissue, obtained from a patient treated with radiotherapy plus ipilimumab. CDR3 sequence: CASSFPGTGHNQPQHF. CDR3 in DNA: TGTGCCAGCAGTTTTCCCGGGACGGGACACAATCAGCCCCAGCATTTT.